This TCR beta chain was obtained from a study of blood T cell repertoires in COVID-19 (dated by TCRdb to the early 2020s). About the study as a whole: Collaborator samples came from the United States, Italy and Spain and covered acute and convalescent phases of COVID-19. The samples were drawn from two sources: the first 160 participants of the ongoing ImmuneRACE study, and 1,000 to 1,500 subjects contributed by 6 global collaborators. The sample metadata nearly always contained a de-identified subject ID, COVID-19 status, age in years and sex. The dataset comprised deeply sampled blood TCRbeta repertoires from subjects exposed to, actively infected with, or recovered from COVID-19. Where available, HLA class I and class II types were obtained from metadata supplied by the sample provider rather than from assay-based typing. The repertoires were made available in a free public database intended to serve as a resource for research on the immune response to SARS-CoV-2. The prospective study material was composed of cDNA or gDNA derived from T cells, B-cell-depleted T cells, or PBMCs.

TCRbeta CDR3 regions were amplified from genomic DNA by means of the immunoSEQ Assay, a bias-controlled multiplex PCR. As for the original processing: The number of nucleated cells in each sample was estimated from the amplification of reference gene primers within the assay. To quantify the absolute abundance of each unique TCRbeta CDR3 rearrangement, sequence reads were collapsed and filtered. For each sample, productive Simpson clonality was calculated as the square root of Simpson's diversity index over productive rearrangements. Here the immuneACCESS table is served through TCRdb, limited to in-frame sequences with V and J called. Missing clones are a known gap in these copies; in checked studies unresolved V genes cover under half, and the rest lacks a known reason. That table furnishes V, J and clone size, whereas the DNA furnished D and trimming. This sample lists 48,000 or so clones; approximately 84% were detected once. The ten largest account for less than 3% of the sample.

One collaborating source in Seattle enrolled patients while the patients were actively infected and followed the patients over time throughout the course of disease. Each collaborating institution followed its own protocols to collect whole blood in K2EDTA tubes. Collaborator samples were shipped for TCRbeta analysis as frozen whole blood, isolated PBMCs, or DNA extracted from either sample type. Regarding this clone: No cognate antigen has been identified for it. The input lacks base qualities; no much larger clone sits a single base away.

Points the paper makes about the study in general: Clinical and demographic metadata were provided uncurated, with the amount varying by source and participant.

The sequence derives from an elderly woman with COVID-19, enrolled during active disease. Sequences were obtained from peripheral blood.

The CDR3 region: CASSRLDSYNEQFF. The DNA sequence is as follows: TGTGCCAGCTCACGCTTGGACAGTTACAATGAGCAGTTCTTC. The chain is encoded by TRBV18 joined to TRBJ2-1; a tentative D match to TRBD1 spans 6 bases. Trimming removed 4 bases from V and 4 bases from J, leaving 11 bases between the germline ends. The germline V gene supplies CDR1 KGHSH and CDR2 LQKENI. CDR3 length: 14 amino acids, cysteine to phenylalanine. Just the 42-base CDR3 DNA is kept, in frame starting at base 1.